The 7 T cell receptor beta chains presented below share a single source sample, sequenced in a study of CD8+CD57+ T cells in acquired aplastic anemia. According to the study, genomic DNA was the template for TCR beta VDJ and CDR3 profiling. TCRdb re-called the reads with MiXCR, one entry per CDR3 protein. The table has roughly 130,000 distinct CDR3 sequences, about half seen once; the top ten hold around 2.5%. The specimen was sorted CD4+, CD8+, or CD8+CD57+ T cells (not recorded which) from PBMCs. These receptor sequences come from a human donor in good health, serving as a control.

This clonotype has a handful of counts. CDR3 sequence (DNA): TGTGCCATCGGGACAGGAGGCGAGCAGTACTTC. This sequence encodes CAIGTGGEQYF. This sequence joins TRBV10-3 and TRBJ2-7; 8 bases are shared with TRBD1. There are 11 residues in the CDR3. V lost 8 bases, J lost 6 bases, and 3 bases stayed unmatched. Per the germline V gene, CDR1 is ENHRY and CDR2 is SYGVKD.

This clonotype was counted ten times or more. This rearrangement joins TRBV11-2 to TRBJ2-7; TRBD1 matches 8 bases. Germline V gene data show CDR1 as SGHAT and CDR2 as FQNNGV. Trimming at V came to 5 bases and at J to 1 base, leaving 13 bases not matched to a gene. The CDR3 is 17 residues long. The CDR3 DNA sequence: TGTGCCAGCAGCCATCGGGTGGGGGGACAGGAGTCCTACGAGCAGTACTTC. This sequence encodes CASSHRVGGQESYEQYF.

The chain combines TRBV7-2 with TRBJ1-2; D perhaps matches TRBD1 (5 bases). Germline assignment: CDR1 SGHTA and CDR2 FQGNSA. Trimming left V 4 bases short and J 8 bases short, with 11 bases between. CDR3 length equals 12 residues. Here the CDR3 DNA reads TGTGCCAGCAGCTCAGGGAGTCAAGGCTACACCTTC. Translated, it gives CASSSGSQGYTF.

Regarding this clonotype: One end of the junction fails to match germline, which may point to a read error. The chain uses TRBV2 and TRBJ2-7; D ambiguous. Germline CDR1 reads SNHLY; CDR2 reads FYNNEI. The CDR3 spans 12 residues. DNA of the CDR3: TGTGCCAGCAGTGAAGGGTGGTACGTGCAGTACTTC. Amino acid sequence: CASSEGWYVQYF.

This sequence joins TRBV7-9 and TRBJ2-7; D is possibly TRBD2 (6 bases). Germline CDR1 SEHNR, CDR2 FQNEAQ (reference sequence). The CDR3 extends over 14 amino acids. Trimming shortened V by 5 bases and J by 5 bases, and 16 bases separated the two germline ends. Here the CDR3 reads CASSQGGFTHEQYF. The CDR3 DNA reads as TGTGCCAGCAGCCAAGGAGGGTTTACCCACGAGCAGTACTTC.

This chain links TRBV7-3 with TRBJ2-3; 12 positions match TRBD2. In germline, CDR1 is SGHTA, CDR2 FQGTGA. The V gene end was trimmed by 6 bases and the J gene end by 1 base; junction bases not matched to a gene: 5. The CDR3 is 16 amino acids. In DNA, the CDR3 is TGTGCCAGCAGGCCTAGACTAGCGGGGGGCACAGATACGCAGTATTTT. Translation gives CASRPRLAGGTDTQYF. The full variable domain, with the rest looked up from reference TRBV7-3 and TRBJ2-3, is GAGVSQTPSNKVTEKGKYVELRCDPISGHTALYWYRQSLGQGPEFLIYFQGTGAADDSGLPNDRFFAVRPEGSVSTLKIQRTERGDSAVYLCASRPRLAGGTDTQYFGPGTRLTVL.

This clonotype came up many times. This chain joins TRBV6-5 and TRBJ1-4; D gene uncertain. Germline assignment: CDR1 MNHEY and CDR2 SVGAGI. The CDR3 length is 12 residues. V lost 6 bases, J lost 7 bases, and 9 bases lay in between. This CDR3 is CASSENSEKLFF. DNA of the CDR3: TGTGCCAGCAGCGAAAACAGTGAAAAACTGTTTTTT.